These 14 T cell receptor beta chains came from one sample sequenced in a study of T cells in Graves' hyperthyroidism and ophthalmopathy. From RNA transcripts, TCR beta CDR3 regions were amplified. The study used the HTBI primer set for a first-round RT-PCR of the TCR CDR3. MiXCR, run by TCRdb on the multiplex PCR reads, gives a single entry per CDR3 protein. Of hundreds of thousands of distinct CDR3 sequences detected, around 15% appear once; the ten largest clones hold 3.5% to 4%. The sample taken for sequencing was blood. The source is a woman in her 30s with Graves' hyperthyroidism.

This clonotype was detected many times. The CDR3 nucleotides are TGTGCCAGCATGAGGGTAGCGGGAGGCCCACACAATGAGCAGTTCTTC. Protein: CASMRVAGGPHNEQFF. The rearrangement joins TRBV2 to TRBJ2-1; TRBD2 matches at 10 bases. Germline CDR1 SNHLY, CDR2 FYNNEI. There are 16 residues in the CDR3. The junction had 11 bases not matched to a gene; V was cut back by 7 bases and J by 5 bases.

V is TRBV20-1 and J is TRBJ1-4; D is unresolved. CDR3 size: 15 residues. Germline V gene lookup returns CDR1 DFQATT and CDR2 SNEGSKA (reference sequence). Trimming took off 0 bases at V and 8 bases at J, with 16 bases between the two ends. For the CDR3, the DNA is TGCAGTGCTAGAGATCCGAAGGGAATAGGCGAAAAACTGTTTTTT. It yields the protein CSARDPKGIGEKLFF.

This clonotype was observed at least ten times. The genes are TRBV20-1 and TRBJ1-5; D possibly corresponds to TRBD1 (6 bases). Trimming pared 4 bases from V and 4 bases from J, leaving 11 bases between. This CDR3 has 13 residues. Germline assignment: CDR1 DFQATT and CDR2 SNEGSKA (reference sequence). The CDR3 spells CSATPTGNQPQHF. CDR3 bases: TGCAGTGCTACTCCCACAGGGAATCAGCCCCAGCATTTT.

This clonotype has a handful of counts. V usage is TRBV12-3 or TRBV12-4 and J usage is TRBJ1-5; D gene uncertain. The CDR3 spans 14 residues. Trimming removed 3 bases from V and 4 bases from J, with 10 bases in between. CDR3 loop: CASSFEDKNQPQHF. In DNA, the CDR3 is TGTGCCAGCAGTTTTGAGGATAAAAATCAGCCCCAGCATTTT.

The chain joins TRBV7-2 to TRBJ2-1; 12 bases match TRBD2. After removal of 1 base from V and 6 bases from J, the junction contained 13 bases not matched to a gene. This CDR3 region has 19 residues. From germline, CDR1 is SGHTA and CDR2 FQGNSA. CDR3 in DNA: TGTGCCAGCAGCTTAGTGTCTACCCTCGGGACTAGCGGGTTCAATGAGCAGTTCTTC. Protein sequence: CASSLVSTLGTSGFNEQFF.

This clonotype has ten or more counts. The V gene is TRBV7-2, the J gene TRBJ2-1; tentatively, D is TRBD1 (7 bases). Germline V CDR1 and CDR2: SGHTA, FQGNSA. Deletions cut 2 bases from V and 8 bases from J, with 19 bases between. The CDR3 extends over 16 amino acids. The CDR3 sequence: CASSLMAGGNLDEQFF. Written as DNA, the CDR3 is TGTGCCAGCAGCTTAATGGCAGGGGGGAACTTGGATGAGCAGTTCTTC. Together with reference TRBV7-2 and TRBJ2-1, the CDR3 gives the full variable domain: GAGVSQSPSNKVTEKGKDVELRCDPISGHTALYWYRQSLGQGLEFLIYFQGNSAPDKSGLPSDRFSAERTGGSVSTLTIQRTQQEDSAVYLCASSLMAGGNLDEQFFGPGTRLTVL.

This chain joins TRBV29-1 and TRBJ1-5; no clear D gene. CDR3 length equals 12 residues. CDR1 is SQVTM, CDR2 ANQGSEA, per germline. The ends were cut back, 4 bases at V and 8 bases at J, with 12 bases in the middle. CDR3 sequence (DNA): TGCAGCGTTGCGGTACACGGGAAGCCCCAGCATTTT. Residues: CSVAVHGKPQHF.

This clonotype appeared many times. The chain combines TRBV11-3 with TRBJ2-1; D is unclear. From germline, CDR1 is SGHNT and CDR2 YENEEA. This CDR3 is 12 amino acids long. V shed 5 bases and J shed 7 bases, with 9 bases lying between them. The CDR3 region has the DNA TGTGCCAGCAGCCCCATATCGAATGAGCAGTTCTTC. This encodes CASSPISNEQFF.

Comment on this clonotype: A much larger clone sits a single nucleotide away, making a read error possible. The rearrangement links TRBV5-1 to TRBJ2-1; 12 nucleotides agree with TRBD2. From germline, CDR1 is SGHRS and CDR2 YFSETQ. This CDR3 contains 13 residues. CDR3 nucleotide sequence: TGCCCCAGCGGACTAGCGGGATACAATGAGCAGTTCTTC. Translated, it gives CPSGLAGYNEQFF.

This clonotype was seen ten or more times. The chain couples TRBV28 to TRBJ1-4, with D tentatively TRBD1 (5 bases). The germline V gene has CDR1 MDHEN and CDR2 SYDVKM. This CDR3 comprises 14 residues. V gave up 1 base and J gave up 11 bases, with 14 bases separating them. Here the CDR3 reads CASSLFQGVNKLFF. For the CDR3, the DNA is TGTGCCAGCAGTTTATTCCAGGGTGTGAATAAACTGTTTTTT.

The chain joins TRBV5-5 to TRBJ2-7, with a weak D call TRBD2 (5 bases). V lost 0 bases to trimming and J lost 5 bases, with 12 bases between them. The CDR3 has 14 residues. CDR1 SGHKS and CDR2 YYEKEE come from the germline V gene (reference sequence). The CDR3 region is CASSLGPFGDEQYF. The CDR3 nucleotides read TGTGCCAGCAGCTTGGGGCCCTTCGGGGACGAGCAGTACTTC.

This clonotype was counted ten times or more. The gene calls are TRBV11-2 and TRBJ2-3, with TRBD2 matching 12 bases. The V gene's germline CDR1 is SGHAT and CDR2 FQNNGV. The CDR3 covers 17 residues. V shed 0 bases and J 3 bases; nucleotides not matched to a gene: 4. The CDR3 sequence: CASSLDRLAGVTDTQYF. The CDR3 nucleotides read TGTGCCAGCAGCTTAGATCGACTAGCGGGAGTTACAGATACGCAGTATTTT.

This clonotype was picked up many times. The chain links TRBV6-1 to TRBJ2-1; TRBD2 matches at 8 bases. Germline trimming cut 0 bases from V and 4 bases from J; bases unmatched to any gene: 5. The CDR3 consists of 16 residues. Germline values: CDR1 MNHNS, CDR2 SASEGT. The CDR3 coding sequence is TGTGCCAGCAGTGAAGCACTAGCGGAAGTATACAATGAGCAGTTCTTC. Its translation: CASSEALAEVYNEQFF.

This clonotype was observed many times. This chain links TRBV20-1 with TRBJ2-1; no reliable D call. Germline assignment: CDR1 DFQATT and CDR2 SNEGSKA (reference sequence). The CDR3 has 14 amino acids. Trimming shortened V by 1 base and J by 13 bases, and 20 bases separated the two germline ends. The CDR3: CSARVSADSNEQFF. CDR3 DNA: TGCAGTGCTAGAGTCAGCGCAGACTCAAACGAACAGTTCTTC.